The source of this TCR beta chain is a study of CD8 T cells in Susac syndrome. Study-wide findings and caveats: It was in TEMRA cells and active patients that Susac CD8+ clonal expansion peaked.

Of note for this clonotype: Its antigen is not identified.

Negative isolation was used for CD8+ and CD4+ T cells, and FACS enrichment was applied to TEMRA cells. Reverse transcription of about 0.5 to 1 ug RNA was performed with random hexamers. TCRdb recomputed calls from the immunoSEQ multiplex PCR reads with MiXCR, one row per CDR3 protein. The sample shows tens of thousands of distinct CDR3 sequences, roughly 96% of them seen only once. Sequencing was carried out using CD8+ T cells from PBMCs. This sequence was found in a human donor with Susac syndrome.

In DNA, the CDR3 is TGTGCCAGCATGTCCATAGCCAAAAACATTCAGTACTTC. Translation: CASMSIAKNIQYF. The rearrangement uses TRBV6-5 and TRBJ2-4, with unresolved D. This CDR3 region has 13 residues. V lost 7 bases and J 0 bases, leaving 7 bases between the germline ends. The V gene's germline CDR1 is MNHEY and CDR2 SVGAGI.